One sample yielded the 15 T cell receptor beta chains listed below, sequenced in a study of tumor-infiltrating lymphocytes in oesophageal squamous cell carcinoma. TCRdb reprocessed the PCR reads via MiXCR and lists one record per CDR3 protein. The profile shows just under 20,000 distinct CDR3 sequences, approximately 40% of them singletons. Sequences were obtained from normal esophageal tissue next to the tumor. The source of these receptors is a male donor with esophageal squamous cell carcinoma.

This chain uses TRBV5-1 with TRBJ2-5; no firm D call. With 1 base removed from V and 2 bases from J, the gap between germline ends came to 9 bases. Germline-derived CDR1 and CDR2 are SGHRS and YFSETQ. The length of the CDR3 is 14 residues. The CDR3 nucleotides are TGCGCCAGCAGCTTGAGGGCAGAACAAGAGACCCAGTACTTC. It is translated as CASSLRAEQETQYF.

Details on this clonotype: One junction end does not reproduce the germline sequence, and a read error may be involved. The chain combines TRBV7-8 with TRBJ2-4; D is undetermined. Germline CDR1 SGHVS, CDR2 FQNEAQ. The CDR3 is 8 amino acids. CDR3 DNA sequence: TGTGCCAGCAGCTCCCGGGCATTC. Its protein is CASSSRAF.

This clonotype has only a few counts. The J gene is TRBJ2-7, the V gene TRBV11-3; 7 positions match TRBD1. The V segment lost 1 base and the J segment 7 bases; nucleotides outside the gene matches: 10. The CDR3 has 15 amino acids. Germline V lookup: CDR1 SGHNT, CDR2 YENEEA. DNA for the CDR3: TGTGCCAGCAGCTTAGGGCAGGGGGAGATCAATGAGCAGTACTTC. Its translation is CASSLGQGEINEQYF.

V is TRBV7-4 and J is TRBJ1-3, with D perhaps TRBD1 (6 bases). The CDR3 consists of 14 residues. Germline V gene sequence: CDR1 SGHVT, CDR2 SQSDAQ. Deletions cut 3 bases from V and 3 bases from J, with 9 bases between. The CDR3 DNA follows: TGTGCCAGCAGCTTCCGGGACATTGGAAACACCATATATTTT. Translation gives CASSFRDIGNTIYF.

V is TRBV6-6 and J is TRBJ2-1; 11 bases agree with TRBD2. V dropped 2 bases and J dropped 6; count of bases not matched to a gene: 0. Germline lookup yields CDR1 MNHNY and CDR2 SVGAGI (reference sequence). The CDR3 runs to 14 residues. CDR3 bases: TGTGCCAGCAGTTACACTAGCGGGGGCAATGAGCAGTTCTTC. Its translation is CASSYTSGGNEQFF.

A remark on this clonotype: A much larger clone is a single base away; this may be a read error. The chain links TRBV11-2 to TRBJ2-7; 9 nucleotides align to TRBD2. The closer fit of TRBJ2-1 to the DNA end suggests the J call may be wrong. This CDR3 contains 16 residues. Germline CDR1 is SGHAT and CDR2 is FQNNGV. The CDR3 protein is CASSLDMASGTETQFF. CDR3 coding DNA: TGTGCCAGCAGCTTAGACATGGCTAGCGGGACAGAGACCCAGTTCTTC.

V usage is TRBV7-4 and J usage is TRBJ2-3, with 11 bases fitting TRBD2. Germline V lookup: CDR1 SGHVT, CDR2 SQSDAQ. The length of the CDR3 is 16 residues. With V trimmed by 5 bases and J by 5 bases, 9 bases remained unmatched. The CDR3 nucleotides are TGTGCCAGCAGCCCCTCCCTAGCGGGAGGAGGAGATACGCAGTATTTT. It codes for CASSPSLAGGGDTQYF.

At least ten counts were recorded for this clonotype. The J gene is TRBJ2-1, the V gene TRBV5-5, with D perhaps TRBD1 or TRBD2 (5 bases each). V was clipped by 4 bases and J by 8 bases, with 19 bases between them. The CDR3 is 15 amino acids. Germline V gene sequence: CDR1 SGHKS, CDR2 YYEKEE (reference sequence). CDR3 nucleotides: TGTGCCAGCAGCCCATCGGGACGACTGGTCGATGAGCAGTTCTTC. Its translation: CASSPSGRLVDEQFF.

This clonotype was recorded many times. The chain has TRBV4-1 and TRBJ2-3; 10 bases align to TRBD1. CDR1 is MGHRA, CDR2 YSYEKL, per germline. CDR3 size: 19 residues. V gave up 2 bases and J gave up 0 bases; unmatched junction bases: 11. In nucleotides, the CDR3 is TGCGCCAGCAGCCAAAGGCCACTTAAGGACAGGGGGAGCACAGATACGCAGTATTTT. Translation: CASSQRPLKDRGSTDTQYF.

The chain recombines TRBV5-1 with TRBJ2-7; D tentatively reads TRBD1 or TRBD2 (5 bases each). CDR1 and CDR2 (germline): SGHRS, YFSETQ. The CDR3 runs 13 residues. V lost 4 bases and J lost 3, with 11 bases in between. The CDR3 coding sequence is TGCGCCAGCAGCCCGGGGCCCCACTACGAGCAGTACTTC. Residues: CASSPGPHYEQYF.

The sample holds one count of this clonotype. The chain recombines TRBV7-4 with TRBJ2-3; 7 nucleotides line up with TRBD2. Germline assignment: CDR1 SGHVT and CDR2 SQSDAQ. The CDR3 is made up of 14 amino acids. The junction had 1 base not matched to a gene; V was cut back by 4 bases and J by 0 bases. The CDR3 bases are TGTGCCAGCAGCTGGGACTATAGCACAGATACGCAGTATTTT. Amino acids: CASSWDYSTDTQYF.

This clonotype appeared many times. A single base separates this from a much larger clone, so it may be a read error. The chain has TRBV6-4 and TRBJ2-7, with a tentative D call TRBD2 (6 bases). The CDR3 is 16 amino acids. Deletions cut 8 bases from V and 7 bases from J, with 27 bases between. Germline V gives CDR1 MRHNA, CDR2 SNTAGT. In nucleotides, the CDR3 is TGTGCCAGCCGCTTGGAACACGGAGGGACCTACAATGAGCAGTACTTC. The encoded protein is CASRLEHGGTYNEQYF.

A word on this clonotype: Given the absence of the conserved phenylalanine or tryptophan at the CDR3 end, a read error is likely. Because the CDR3's place on the DNA is in doubt, the DNA is left out and the CDR3 is given as listed by TCRdb. The rearrangement uses TRBV7-2 and TRBJ1-6; TRBD1, the D gene given by the table, was not confirmed from the DNA. The V gene's germline CDR1 is SGHTA and CDR2 FQGNSA. Inclusive of both ends, the CDR3 amounts to 14 amino acids. The CDR3 is CASRSRDRGGEQYV.

This clonotype was observed many times. The chain recombines TRBV2 with TRBJ1-1; the D is unclear. From germline, CDR1 is SNHLY and CDR2 FYNNEI. Trimming took off 6 bases at V and 4 bases at J, with 6 bases between the two ends. This CDR3 contains 11 residues. In nucleotides, the CDR3 is TGTGCCAGCAGCCCGGCCACTGAAGCTTTCTTT. This gives the protein CASSPATEAFF.

This clonotype occurred many times. The V gene is TRBV4-1, the J gene TRBJ2-5, with TRBD2 matching 10 bases. Germline V CDR1 and CDR2: MGHRA, YSYEKL. Trimming took 0 bases from V and 2 from J; bases not matched to a gene: 9. The length of the CDR3 is 18 residues. The CDR3 coding sequence is TGCGCCAGCAGCCAAGATGGAGGGACTAGCGCTAAACAAGAGACCCAGTACTTC. Its translation: CASSQDGGTSAKQETQYF.